This T cell receptor (beta chain) was obtained from a study of OX40 agonist ivuxolimab in advanced cancers. Study-wide context: Ivuxolimab, which targeted the costimulatory receptor OX40 (CD134), was an agonistic, fully human IgG2 monoclonal antibody. Intravenous ivuxolimab was administered to patients every 2 weeks at six dose levels: 0.01, 0.1, 0.3, 1.5, 3 and 10 mg/kg. Among the roughly 52 dose-escalation patients, about 20 had hepatocellular carcinoma, approximately 15 melanoma, 9 renal cell carcinoma and 9 head and neck cancer. The dose-escalation cohort was around 83% male with a mean age of 60 years, ranging from roughly 23 to 90. Prior anti-PD-1, anti-PD-L1 or anti-CTLA-4 therapy was permitted, and checkpoint inhibitors had been received by about two fifths of dose-escalation patients. Three dose-escalation patients achieved partial responses, one with hepatocellular carcinoma and two with cutaneous melanoma. Peripheral TCRbeta sequencing was intended to test whether TCR sequence diversity was altered and clonal T-cell expansion was caused by ivuxolimab. The monotherapy dose-escalation portion (N of about 47 patients) of the phase I ivuxolimab trial is reported in the paper.

The paper's findings and limits, for the study overall: After ivuxolimab, CD8+ T cells had more expanded clones than CD4+ T cells on average. In partial responders in the 0.1-3.0 mg/kg groups, normalized peripheral clonal expansion was found to be among the lowest, especially among CD8+ T cells. Low levels of normalized T-cell clonal expansion were also seen in some patients who did not respond. At doses from 0.1 to 3.0 mg/kg, clonal expansion was seen in both CD4+ and CD8+ blood T cells between baseline and week 6. The antigen specificity of the peripheral T cells that underwent clonal expansion was not determined.

Notes on this clone: No cognate antigen has been identified for it. Base qualities are not recorded, but no much larger clone differs from it by a single base.

Genomic DNA was isolated from the sorted cells so that the TCRbeta CDR3 region could be sequenced. TCRbeta CDR3 regions were sequenced using the immunoSEQ Assay. Entries here come from immuneACCESS through TCRdb and include only in-frame sequences with V and J called. Some clones fail to appear in such tables; in the studies checked, an unresolved V gene covers under half of the shortfall, and the cause of the remainder is unknown. Recorded for this sample are about 50,000 clones; 90% to 95% of them occurred a single time. The top ten hold almost 25% of the sample. Patients with autoimmune disease history or receiving systemic immunosuppression were excluded from the trial. Peripheral blood for TCR sequencing was collected from all dose cohorts at baseline, on cycle 4 day 1, and on cycle 7 day 1. The samples were drawn from a first-in-human, open-label, multicenter phase I dose-escalation trial of ivuxolimab. Adults with locally advanced or metastatic head and neck squamous cell, hepatocellular, melanoma or renal cell carcinoma were enrolled in the trial. Before TCR sequencing, CD4+ T cells and CD8+ T cells were sorted from peripheral blood as separate populations.

Relative to germline, V is 0 bases shorter and J is 3 bases shorter, with 8 bases between their ends. Its CDR3 holds 14 amino acids, cysteine through phenylalanine. Only the CDR3 part of the read is kept: 42 bases, read in frame from the first base. The germline V gene (reference sequence) provides CDR1 LNHDA and CDR2 SQIVND. The chain is assembled from TRBV19 and TRBJ1-1; the D gene is unclear. The sample was CD4+ or CD8+ T cells sorted from blood, taken in a trial of the OX40 agonist ivuxolimab. The source of this sequence is an adult with an advanced solid tumor such as melanoma, head and neck, liver or kidney cancer. The CDR3 corresponds to CASSIDLQDTEAFF. Here is the DNA: TGTGCCAGTAGTATAGATCTACAAGACACTGAAGCTTTCTTT.